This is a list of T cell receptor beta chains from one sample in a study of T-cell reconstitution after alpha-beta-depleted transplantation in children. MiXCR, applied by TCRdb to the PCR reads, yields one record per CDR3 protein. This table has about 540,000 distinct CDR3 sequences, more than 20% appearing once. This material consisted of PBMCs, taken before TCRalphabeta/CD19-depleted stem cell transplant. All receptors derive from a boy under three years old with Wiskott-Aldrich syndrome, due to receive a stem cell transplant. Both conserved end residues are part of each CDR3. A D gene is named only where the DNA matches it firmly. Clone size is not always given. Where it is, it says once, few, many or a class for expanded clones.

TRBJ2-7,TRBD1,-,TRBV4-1,CASSNRDRATYEQYF,TGCGCCAGCAGCAACCGAGACAGGGCAACCTACGAGCAGTACTTC
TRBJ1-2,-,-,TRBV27,CASSLSVGVGNYGYTF,TGTGCCAGCAGTTTATCGGTCGGGGTTGGGAACTATGGCTACACCTTC
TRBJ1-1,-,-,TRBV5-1,CASSRSGTSDEAFF,TGCGCCAGCAGCCGATCAGGGACAAGTGATGAAGCTTTCTTT
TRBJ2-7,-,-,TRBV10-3,CATQRGSAYEQYF,TGTGCCACTCAGAGGGGGAGCGCCTACGAGCAGTACTTC
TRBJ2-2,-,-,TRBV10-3,CAISGIGDTGELFF,TGTGCCATCAGTGGGATTGGCGACACCGGGGAGCTGTTTTTT
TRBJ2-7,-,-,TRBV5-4,CASSLGSPGEQYF,TGTGCCAGCAGCTTGGGCTCTCCTGGCGAGCAGTACTTC
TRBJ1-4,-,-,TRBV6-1,CASSQDPATNEKLFF,TGTGCCAGCAGTCAGGACCCAGCAACTAATGAAAAACTGTTTTTT
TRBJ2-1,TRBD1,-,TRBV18,CASSPPQGAYNEQFF,TGTGCCAGCTCACCACCGCAGGGGGCCTACAATGAGCAGTTCTTC
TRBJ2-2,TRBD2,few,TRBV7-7,CASSKLAGGGELFF,TGTGCCAGCAGCAAACTAGCGGGAGGCGGGGAGCTGTTTTTT
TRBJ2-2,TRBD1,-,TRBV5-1,CASSSLAPRGQQGGELFF,TGCGCCAGCAGCTCCTTGGCCCCTCGGGGACAGCAGGGGGGGGAGCTGTTTTTT
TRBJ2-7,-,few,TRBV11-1,CASSLGQNEQYF,TGTGCCAGCAGCTTAGGTCAGAACGAGCAGTACTTC
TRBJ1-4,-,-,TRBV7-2,CASSPGYRTNEKLFF,TGTGCCAGCAGCCCAGGGTACAGGACTAATGAAAAACTGTTTTTT
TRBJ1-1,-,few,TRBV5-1,CASSLRRGGTEAFF,TGCGCCAGCAGCTTGCGAAGGGGGGGCACTGAAGCTTTCTTT
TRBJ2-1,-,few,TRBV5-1,CASSAGLVDEQFF,TGCGCCAGCAGCGCGGGCCTAGTCGATGAGCAGTTCTTC
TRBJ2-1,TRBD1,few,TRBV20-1,CSARSTGAYNEQFF,TGCAGTGCTAGATCAACAGGGGCCTACAATGAGCAGTTCTTC
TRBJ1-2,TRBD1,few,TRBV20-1,CSAPDRSKGGYTF,TGCAGTGCTCCGGACAGGTCTAAGGGTGGCTACACCTTT
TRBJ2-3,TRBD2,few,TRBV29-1,CSVAGLATDTQYF,TGCAGCGTTGCCGGACTAGCTACAGATACGCAGTATTTT
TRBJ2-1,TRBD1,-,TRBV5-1,CASSTGQYNEQFF,TGCGCCAGCAGCACGGGACAGTACAATGAGCAGTTCTTC
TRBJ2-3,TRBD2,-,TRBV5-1,CASSLGSGRRTDTQYF,TGCGCCAGCAGCTTGGGGAGCGGGAGGCGCACAGATACGCAGTATTTT
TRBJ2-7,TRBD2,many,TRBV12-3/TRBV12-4,CASSLRERAGAGEQYF,TGTGCCAGCAGTTTAAGGGAGAGGGCGGGAGCTGGTGAGCAGTACTTC
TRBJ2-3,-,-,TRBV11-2,CASSLDQAIGTDTQYF,TGTGCCAGCAGCTTAGATCAAGCGATTGGCACAGATACGCAGTATTTT
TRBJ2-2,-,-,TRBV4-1,CASSQDAYRLGGELFF,TGCGCCAGCAGCCAAGACGCCTACCGGTTAGGCGGGGAGCTGTTTTTT
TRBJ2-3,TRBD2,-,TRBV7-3,CASSSLRTRLDTQYF,TGTGCCAGCAGCTCCCTTCGGACTAGATTGGATACGCAGTATTTT
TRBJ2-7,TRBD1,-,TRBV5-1,CASSSTGTGSYEQYF,TGCGCCAGCAGCTCAACCGGGACAGGGTCCTACGAGCAGTACTTC
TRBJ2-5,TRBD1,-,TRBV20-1,CSAIAPGQGSQETQYF,TGCAGTGCCATAGCGCCGGGACAGGGGAGCCAAGAGACCCAGTACTTC
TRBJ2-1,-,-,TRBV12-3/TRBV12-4,CASSHLAAPESEQFF,TGTGCCAGCAGTCATTTAGCGGCCCCCGAGAGTGAGCAGTTCTTC
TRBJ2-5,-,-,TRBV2,CASCQVQETQYF,TGTGCCAGCTGCCAGGTCCAAGAGACCCAGTACTTC
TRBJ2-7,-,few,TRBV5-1,CASSLPGRPYEQYF,TGCGCCAGCAGCTTGCCAGGGAGGCCCTACGAGCAGTACTTC
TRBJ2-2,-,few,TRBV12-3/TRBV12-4,CASRSSRRAGELFF,TGTGCCAGCCGCAGCAGCCGACGGGCCGGGGAGCTGTTTTTT
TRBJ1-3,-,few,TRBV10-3,CAISVKQSSLGNTIYF,TGTGCCATCAGTGTGAAACAGAGCTCCCTTGGAAACACCATATATTTT
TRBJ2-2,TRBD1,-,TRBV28,CASSWPTGGTWAGELFF,TGTGCCAGCAGTTGGCCCACAGGGGGGACTTGGGCCGGGGAGCTGTTTTTT
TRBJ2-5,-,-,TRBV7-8,CASSAIGGGETQYF,TGTGCCAGCAGCGCCATCGGTGGGGGGGAGACCCAGTACTTC
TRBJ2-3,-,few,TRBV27,CASSRQGGIPGTDTQYF,TGTGCCAGCAGTAGGCAGGGGGGAATCCCTGGCACAGATACGCAGTATTTT
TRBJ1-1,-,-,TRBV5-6,CASSSDGQGNNEAFF,TGTGCCAGCAGTTCTGATGGCCAGGGTAACAATGAAGCTTTCTTT
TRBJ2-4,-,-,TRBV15,CATSSPTGVAKNIQYF,TGTGCCACCAGCAGCCCCACTGGGGTAGCCAAAAACATTCAGTACTTC
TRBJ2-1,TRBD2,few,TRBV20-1,CSATRLAGHNEQFF,TGCAGTGCCACCCGACTAGCGGGCCACAATGAGCAGTTCTTC
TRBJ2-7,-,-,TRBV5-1,CASSWWSGKARSSYEQYF,TGCGCCAGCAGCTGGTGGTCGGGAAAGGCACGAAGCTCCTACGAGCAGTACTTC
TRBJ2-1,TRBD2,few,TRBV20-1,CSGKRESSYNEQFF,TGCAGTGGAAAGCGGGAGAGCTCCTACAATGAGCAGTTCTTC